The sequence of this T cell receptor (beta chain) was determined in a study of CD8 T cells in Susac syndrome. TEMRA cells were enriched by FACS, while CD8+ and CD4+ T cells were obtained through a negative isolation that was performed magnetically. Reverse transcription of about 0.45 to 1 ug RNA used random hexamers. In TCRdb, the immunoSEQ multiplex PCR reads were re-called with MiXCR into one record per CDR3 protein. The table includes about 190,000 distinct CDR3 sequences, 95% detected once. Trimming shortened V by 1 base and J by 1 base, and 16 bases separated the two germline ends. The CDR3 has 18 residues. Per the germline V gene, CDR1 is MGHRA and CDR2 is YSYEKL.

The source is a human donor with Susac syndrome. The V call is TRBV4-1, the J call TRBJ1-4; D perhaps matches TRBD1 (6 bases). Material: CD8+ T cells from PBMCs. CDR3 region: CASSQAWGQGRTNEKLFF. CDR3 DNA: TGCGCCAGCAGCCAAGCTTGGGGGCAGGGAAGAACTAATGAAAAACTGTTTTTT.